A single sample gave rise to the 23 T cell receptor beta chains below, sequenced in a study of cytomegalovirus exposure and HLA in healthy donors. PCR involved 60 Vbeta and 13 Jbeta primers. Clones were read by immunoSEQ multiplex PCR, and TCRdb kept only the in-frame ones, dropping some. The repertoire holds 150,000 to 200,000 clones, about 90% seen once, with roughly 0.23% in the top ten. Sequencing input: PBMCs. Receptors were obtained from a girl younger than two in good health and CMV-seronegative.

The chain employs TRBV18 and TRBJ1-1; possible D gene TRBD1, 5 bases. Trimming removed 3 bases from V and 0 bases from J, with 17 bases in between. CDR1 is KGHSH, CDR2 LQKENI, per germline. The CDR3 has 17 amino acids. CDR3 coding DNA: TGTGCCAGCTCACCTCGCTTCCGGCGGACAATGAACACTGAAGCTTTCTTT. This encodes CASSPRFRRTMNTEAFF. Full variable domain (remainder filled in from reference TRBV18 and TRBJ1-1): NAGVMQNPRHLVRRRGQEARLRCSPMKGHSHVYWYRQLPEEGLKFMVYLQKENIIDESGMPKERFSAEFPKEGPSILRIQQVVRGDSAAYFCASSPRFRRTMNTEAFFGQGTRLTVV.

The chain links TRBV30 to TRBJ1-2; D is unclear. CDR1 and CDR2 from the germline V gene are GTSNPN and SVGIG (reference sequence). CDR3 length: 14 residues. Trimming took off 4 bases at V and 4 bases at J, with 16 bases between the two ends. CDR3 nucleotides: TGTGCCTGGACCCAAGACGGGGTAGCCTATGGCTACACCTTC. Protein sequence: CAWTQDGVAYGYTF.

This clone was detected once. The rearrangement uses TRBV11-2 and TRBJ1-5, with 8 bases matching TRBD1. V was pared by 4 bases and J by 5 bases, with 7 bases of the junction left unmatched. Germline V gene lookup returns CDR1 SGHAT and CDR2 FQNNGV. This CDR3 region has 15 residues. CDR3 nucleotides: TGTGCCAGCAGCTGGGGGACAGGTCGGGATCAGCCCCAGCATTTT. This encodes CASSWGTGRDQPQHF.

The chain couples TRBV4-1 to TRBJ1-2, with D possibly TRBD1 on 5 matching bases. The V gene lost 0 bases and the J gene lost 5 bases, with 10 bases spanning the gap. CDR1 and CDR2 from the germline V gene are MGHRA and YSYEKL. This CDR3 spans 14 amino acids. The CDR3 region has the DNA TGCGCCAGCAGCCAAGAGTTACAGGTTTATGGCTACACCTTC. Its protein is CASSQELQVYGYTF.

About this clone: Relative to the germline gene, one junction end is altered; a read error may explain this. The rearrangement uses TRBV6-1 and TRBJ2-7, with 8 nucleotides matching TRBD2. The CDR3 spans 15 residues. The germline gives CDR1 MNHNS, CDR2 SASEGT. The CDR3: CASSVASGPSYEQCF. CDR3 in DNA: TGTGCCAGCAGTGTGGCTAGCGGGCCATCCTACGAGCAGTGCTTC.

The J gene is TRBJ2-1, the V gene TRBV11-3; the D is unclear. V was shortened by 0 bases and J by 4 bases, with 16 bases between the two germline ends. The V gene's germline CDR1 is SGHNT and CDR2 YENEEA. This CDR3 spans 17 amino acids. The CDR3, as DNA: TGTGCCAGCAGCTTAGATCACGCCGGGTCCCCATACAATGAGCAGTTCTTC. It codes for CASSLDHAGSPYNEQFF.

The chain joins TRBV5-1 to TRBJ2-7; D perhaps matches TRBD2 (6 bases). V lost 2 bases and J lost 3, with 27 bases in between. CDR3 length: 19 amino acids. Germline CDR1 and CDR2: SGHRS and YFSETQ. The CDR3 here is CASSFGFRGVSGPNYEQYF. CDR3 coding DNA: TGCGCCAGCAGCTTTGGTTTTCGTGGCGTTAGCGGCCCCAACTACGAGCAGTACTTC.

The chain employs TRBV7-9 and TRBJ2-2; 8 nucleotides line up with TRBD2. This CDR3 has 14 amino acids. V gave up 3 bases and J gave up 6 bases; unmatched junction bases: 3. Germline V lookup: CDR1 SEHNR, CDR2 FQNEAQ (reference sequence). The CDR3 spells CASSFRGGPGELFF. As DNA, the CDR3 is TGTGCCAGCAGCTTTCGCGGGGGGCCCGGGGAGCTGTTTTTT. The full variable domain, in which reference TRBV7-9 and TRBJ2-2 provide the parts outside the CDR3, is DTGVSQNPRHKITKRGQNVTFRCDPISEHNRLYWYRQTLGQGPEFLTYFQNEAQLEKSRLLSDRFSAERPKGSFSTLEIQRTEQGDSAMYLCASSFRGGPGELFFGEGSRLTVL.

The chain couples TRBV5-1 to TRBJ1-1; the D is unclear. V dropped 2 bases and J dropped 1 base, with 9 bases sitting between them. From germline, CDR1 is SGHRS and CDR2 YFSETQ. The CDR3 contains 14 residues. The CDR3 bases are TGCGCCAGCAGCTTTAAGTCACAGAACACTGAAGCTTTCTTT. Its protein is CASSFKSQNTEAFF.

This clone was recorded once. This chain uses TRBV27 with TRBJ2-7; 10 bases match TRBD2. Germline loops: CDR1 MNHEY, CDR2 SMNVEV (reference sequence). This CDR3 has 15 amino acids. V trimming: 5 bases; J trimming: 4 bases; junction bases outside the gene matches: 8. The CDR3 bases are TGTGCCAGCAGTCTAACCTTAGCGGGAGGATACGAGCAGTACTTC. This encodes CASSLTLAGGYEQYF.

This chain links TRBV5-1 with TRBJ2-1; weak D call: TRBD2 (6 bases). The CDR3 has 15 residues. The germline V gene has CDR1 SGHRS and CDR2 YFSETQ. V dropped 4 bases and J dropped 4 bases, with 15 bases sitting between them. CDR3 in DNA: TGCGCCAGCAGCCCCCCGGGGGTCCCGTACAATGAGCAGTTCTTC. It codes for CASSPPGVPYNEQFF.

This rearrangement joins TRBV7-2 to TRBJ1-2, with TRBD1 identical over 9 bases. Germline CDR1 reads SGHTA; CDR2 reads FQGNSA. J lost 1 base, V lost 1 base, and 7 bases had no gene match. The length of the CDR3 is 17 residues. The chain's CDR3 is CASSLGPGQGHNYGYTF. CDR3 DNA sequence: TGTGCCAGCAGCTTAGGACCGGGACAGGGACATAACTATGGCTACACCTTC.

This sequence joins TRBV12-2 and TRBJ1-2; TRBD1, as called in the table, went unchecked against the DNA. TRBV12-2 is labeled a pseudogene. CDR3 length: 16 amino acids. Here the CDR3 reads CASRLRDRGRGDGYTF. The CDR3 DNA is TGTGCAAGTCGCTTACGAGACAGGGGCCGAGGGGATGGCTACACCTTC.

CDR3 protein: CSPLSHSNEQFF. As DNA, the CDR3 is TGCAGCCCGTTGTCCCACTCCAATGAGCAGTTCTTC. The chain employs TRBV29-1 and TRBJ2-1; D remains ambiguous. The CDR3 runs 12 residues. The germline CDR1 and CDR2 sequences are SQVTM and ANQGSEA. The germline V and J ends were trimmed by 8 bases and 6 bases, with 14 bases remaining between them.

With respect to this clone: An end of the junction differs from the germline gene, which may be a read error. The chain employs TRBV30 and TRBJ2-7; D call uncertain. The CDR3 length is 13 residues. The germline CDR1 and CDR2 sequences are GTSNPN and SVGIG (reference sequence). CDR3 nucleotides: TGTGCCTGGAGTAGTTACTTCTCCTACGGGCAGTACTTC. Amino acid sequence: CAWSSYFSYGQYF.

V usage is TRBV11-3 and J usage is TRBJ2-7, with 9 bases fitting TRBD1. The CDR3 length is 17 residues. V lost 5 bases, J lost 5 bases, and 16 bases stayed unmatched. From germline, CDR1 is SGHNT and CDR2 YENEEA. The CDR3 loop reads CASSLRAPGQGRDEQYF. The CDR3 nucleotides are TGTGCCAGCAGCCTACGAGCCCCGGGACAGGGTAGGGACGAGCAGTACTTC.

V gene TRBV7-8 combines with J gene TRBJ2-1; 7 bases map to TRBD1. Per germline, CDR1 SGHVS and CDR2 FQNEAQ. The trim removed 5 bases at V and 8 bases at J, leaving 9 bases unmatched. The CDR3 contains 14 residues. The CDR3 loop reads CASSAEGGWYEQFF. CDR3 coding DNA: TGTGCCAGCAGCGCCGAAGGGGGCTGGTATGAGCAGTTCTTC.

The rearrangement links TRBV19 to TRBJ2-1, with TRBD2 matching over 10 bases. Germline CDR1 and CDR2: LNHDA and SQIVND (reference sequence). V was clipped by 5 bases and J by 8 bases; unmatched bases: 6. The CDR3 has 14 amino acids. CDR3 sequence: CASSPRSGGDEQFF. The CDR3 DNA sequence: TGTGCCAGTAGTCCCCGGAGCGGGGGGGATGAGCAGTTCTTC.

The chain recombines TRBV27 with TRBJ1-2; no clear D gene. V was cut by 8 bases and J by 7 bases, with 26 bases left in between. The germline CDR1 and CDR2 sequences are MNHEY and SMNVEV (reference sequence). This CDR3 is built from 16 residues. CDR3 residues: CASCQHISTKRLGYTF. The CDR3 bases are TGTGCCAGCTGTCAACACATATCGACAAAGCGGCTTGGCTACACCTTC.

To note about this clone: A read error may produce the germline difference seen at one junction end. The V gene is TRBV18, the J gene TRBJ2-7; TRBD1 is a possible D gene (5 bases). Germline lookup yields CDR1 KGHSH and CDR2 LQKENI. This CDR3 is 14 amino acids long. CDR3 in amino acids: CASPPRAGLYEQYF. In nucleotides, the CDR3 is TGTGCCAGCCCACCACGGGCAGGGTTATACGAGCAGTACTTC.

This clone has only a few counts. The chain joins TRBV6-5 to TRBJ1-4, with 7 nucleotides matching TRBD1. Unmatched junction bases numbered 7, after V lost 2 bases and J lost 10 bases. Germline CDR1 MNHEY, CDR2 SVGAGI. The CDR3 runs 14 residues. The CDR3 is CASSYDGQAVKLFF. The CDR3 coding sequence is TGTGCCAGCAGTTACGACGGACAGGCGGTAAAACTGTTTTTT.

The CDR3 reads CASTKSGGQETQYF. The DNA for the CDR3 is TGTGCCAGCACCAAAAGCGGGGGACAAGAGACCCAGTACTTC. This chain joins TRBV7-2 and TRBJ2-5; 8 bases match TRBD2. The CDR3 has 14 amino acids. CDR1 SGHTA and CDR2 FQGNSA come from the germline V gene. J was trimmed by 2 bases and V by 7 bases; bases with no gene match: 6.

This sequence joins TRBV29-1 and TRBJ1-1; possibly TRBD1 for D (5 bases). Germline V gene lookup returns CDR1 SQVTM and CDR2 ANQGSEA. This CDR3 is 12 amino acids long. Trimming stripped 2 bases from V and 4 bases from J, with 8 bases between. CDR3 coding DNA: TGCAGCGTTGAATCCAGGGCCACTGAAGCTTTCTTT. It specifies CSVESRATEAFF. The full variable domain, with the rest looked up from reference TRBV29-1 and TRBJ1-1, is SAVISQKPSRDICQRGTSLTIQCQVDSQVTMMFWYRQQPGQSLTLIATANQGSEATYESGFVIDKFPISRPNLTFSTLTVSNMSPEDSSIYLCSVESRATEAFFGQGTRLTVV.